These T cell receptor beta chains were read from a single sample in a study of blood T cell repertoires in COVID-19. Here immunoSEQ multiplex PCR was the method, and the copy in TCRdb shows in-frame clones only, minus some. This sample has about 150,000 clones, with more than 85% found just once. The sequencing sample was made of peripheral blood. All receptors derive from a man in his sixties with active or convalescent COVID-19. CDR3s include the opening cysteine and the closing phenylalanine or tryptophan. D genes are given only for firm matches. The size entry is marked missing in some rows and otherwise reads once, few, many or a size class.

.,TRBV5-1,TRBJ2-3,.,TGCGCCAGCAGCTTGAACGGGGGGCCAGATACGCAGTATTTT,CASSLNGGPDTQYF
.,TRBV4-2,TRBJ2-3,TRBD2,TGTGCCAGCAGCCCCCAACTAGCGGGGGGCGGGGATACGCAGTATTTT,CASSPQLAGGGDTQYF
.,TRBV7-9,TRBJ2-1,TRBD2,TGTGCCAGCAGGAACGGGTTAGGACTAGCGGCTAACAATGAGCAGTTCTTC,CASRNGLGLAANNEQFF
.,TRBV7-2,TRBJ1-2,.,TGTGCCAGCACCTTGGACAGCTTCTATGGCTACACCTTC,CASTLDSFYGYTF
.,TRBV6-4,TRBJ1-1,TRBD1,TGTGCCAGCAAACAGACAGGGTTAAACACTGAAGCTTTCTTT,CASKQTGLNTEAFF
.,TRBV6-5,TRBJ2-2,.,TGTGCCAGCAGTTACTCGCCTAGACCCACCGGGGAGCTGTTTTTT,CASSYSPRPTGELFF
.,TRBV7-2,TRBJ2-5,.,TGTGCCAGCAGCCCGAGGGTCCAAGAGACCCAGTACTTC,CASSPRVQETQYF
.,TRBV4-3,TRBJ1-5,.,TGCGCCAGCAGCCAAGGGACAGTAAGAAATCAGCCCCAGCATTTT,CASSQGTVRNQPQHF
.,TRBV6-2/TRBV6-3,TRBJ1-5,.,TGTGCCAGCAGTGGACTCCAGGGAGGAAGCAATCAGCCCCAGCATTTT,CASSGLQGGSNQPQHF
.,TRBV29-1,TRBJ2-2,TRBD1,TGCAGCGGGACCAGGAAAGGGGGCTCCGGGGAGCTGTTTTTT,CSGTRKGGSGELFF
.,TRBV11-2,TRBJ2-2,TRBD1,TGTGCCAGCAGCCTACGACAGGGGCCGGACACCGGGGAGCTGTTTTTT,CASSLRQGPDTGELFF
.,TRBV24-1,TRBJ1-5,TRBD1,TGTGCCACCAGTGATTCGCAGGGGGGTGGAAATCAGCCCCAGCATTTT,CATSDSQGGGNQPQHF
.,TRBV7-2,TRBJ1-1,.,TGTGCCAGCAGCTTAGTAGAGGGTCGGACTGAAGCTTTCTTT,CASSLVEGRTEAFF
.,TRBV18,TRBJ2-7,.,TGTGCCAGCTCACCGGCGACAGGATCCTACGAGCAGTACTTC,CASSPATGSYEQYF
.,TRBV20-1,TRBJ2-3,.,TGCAGTGCTAGTGAACCCCGCGTGCGGAGGGATACGCAGTATTTT,CSASEPRVRRDTQYF
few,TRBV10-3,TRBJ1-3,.,TGTGCCATCAGGCAAGGAGCCTCTGGAAACACCATATATTTT,CAIRQGASGNTIYF
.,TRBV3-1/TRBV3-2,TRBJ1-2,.,TGTGCCAGCAGCCCAGCCTCAGGAGGGAGACCCTATGGCTACACCTTC,CASSPASGGRPYGYTF
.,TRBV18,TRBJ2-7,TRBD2,TGTGCCAGCTCACCTTTTAAAGCGGGAGGGAGCGAGCAGTACTTC,CASSPFKAGGSEQYF
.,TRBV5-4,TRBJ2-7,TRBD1,TGTGCCAGCAGCCCAGGGACAGGGGCCTACGAGCAGTACTTC,CASSPGTGAYEQYF
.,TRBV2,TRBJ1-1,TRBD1,TGTGCCTCAACGGGACAGATGAACACTGAAGCTTTCTTT,CASTGQMNTEAFF
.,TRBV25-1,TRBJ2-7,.,TGTGCCAGCAGCAAAGACAGGCTATCCTACGAGCAGTACTTC,CASSKDRLSYEQYF
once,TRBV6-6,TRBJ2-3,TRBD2,TGTGCCAGCAGTTACGAGTTAGGCGGGAGGGGAGATACGCAGTATTTT,CASSYELGGRGDTQYF
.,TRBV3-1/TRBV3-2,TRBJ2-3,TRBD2,TGTGCCAGCAGCCGATCGGGGGGATTGGATTTACTTCGCACAGATACGCAGTATTTT,CASSRSGGLDLLRTDTQYF
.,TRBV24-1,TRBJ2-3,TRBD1,TGTGCCACCACCGGGACAGGGGGTCCAGATACGCAGTATTTT,CATTGTGGPDTQYF
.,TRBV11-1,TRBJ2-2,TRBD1,TGTGCCAGCAGCTCCGGACAGGGTGGCACCGGGGAGCTGTTTTTT,CASSSGQGGTGELFF
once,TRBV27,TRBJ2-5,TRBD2,TGTGCCAGCGGGACTAGCCGGGCTGAGACCCAGTACTTC,CASGTSRAETQYF
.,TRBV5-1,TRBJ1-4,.,TGCGCCAGCAGCTTGAGTGGGGCAGGAGCTAATGAAAAACTGTTTTTT,CASSLSGAGANEKLFF
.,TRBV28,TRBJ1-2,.,TGTGCCAGCAGTCTACAGGTTAACTATGGCTACACCTTC,CASSLQVNYGYTF
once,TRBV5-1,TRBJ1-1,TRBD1,TGCGCCAGCACGCTCTCCGGACAGGGTTTGGGCACTGAAGCTTTCTTT,CASTLSGQGLGTEAFF
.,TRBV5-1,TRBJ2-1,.,TGCGCCAGCAGCTTGTTCGGTGCTAACGATGAGCAGTTCTTC,CASSLFGANDEQFF
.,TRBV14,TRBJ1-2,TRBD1,TGTGCCAGCAGCACCGAGACAGGGGATGGCTACACCTTC,CASSTETGDGYTF
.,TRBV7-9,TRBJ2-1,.,TGTGCCAGCAGCCCTCGGGGTAGCGGATACAATGAGCAGTTCTTC,CASSPRGSGYNEQFF
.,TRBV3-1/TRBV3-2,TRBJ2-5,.,TGTGCCAGCAGGTTCGTGACAGAGCAAGAGACCCAGTACTTC,CASRFVTEQETQYF
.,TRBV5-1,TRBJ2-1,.,TGCGCCAGCAGCTTGGGTGGGGGCGCGGAAAATGAGCAGTTCTTC,CASSLGGGAENEQFF
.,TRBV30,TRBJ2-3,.,TGTGCCTGGAGTACCCCTACCCCTAGCACAGATACGCAGTATTTT,CAWSTPTPSTDTQYF
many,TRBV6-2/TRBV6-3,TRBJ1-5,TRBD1,TGTGCCAGCAGCACGACAGGGTATAAGCCCCAGCATTTT,CASSTTGYKPQHF